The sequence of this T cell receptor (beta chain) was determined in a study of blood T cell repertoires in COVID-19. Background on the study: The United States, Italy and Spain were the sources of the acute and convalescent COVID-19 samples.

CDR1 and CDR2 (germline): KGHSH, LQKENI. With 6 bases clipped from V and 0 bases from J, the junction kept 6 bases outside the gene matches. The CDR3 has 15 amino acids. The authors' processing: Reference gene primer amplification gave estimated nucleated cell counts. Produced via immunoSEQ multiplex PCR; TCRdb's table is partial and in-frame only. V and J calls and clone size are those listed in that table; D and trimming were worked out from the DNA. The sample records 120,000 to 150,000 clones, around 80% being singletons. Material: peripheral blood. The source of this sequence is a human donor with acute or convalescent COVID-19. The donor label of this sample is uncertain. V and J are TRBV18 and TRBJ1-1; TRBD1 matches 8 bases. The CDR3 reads CASSLHRGVNTEAFF. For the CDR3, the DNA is TGTGCCAGCTCCCTTCACAGGGGGGTGAACACTGAAGCTTTCTTT. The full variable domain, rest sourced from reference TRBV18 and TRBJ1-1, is NAGVMQNPRHLVRRRGQEARLRCSPMKGHSHVYWYRQLPEEGLKFMVYLQKENIIDESGMPKERFSAEFPKEGPSILRIQQVVRGDSAAYFCASSLHRGVNTEAFFGQGTRLTVV.